This T cell receptor (beta chain) was observed in a study of blood T cell repertoires in COVID-19. The length of the CDR3 is 16 residues. Germline V gene sequence: CDR1 LNHNV, CDR2 YYDKDF (reference sequence). V shed 1 base and J shed 0 bases, with 7 bases lying between them. As originally analysed: Amplification of reference gene primers was used by the study to estimate nucleated cell counts. Assay: immunoSEQ multiplex PCR; the TCRdb copy retains only in-frame clones and omits some. For V, J and clone size, that table is used; D and trimming come from the DNA. Counted here are some 64,000 clones, roughly 73% occurring once; the ten biggest clones make up about 6%.

The specimen sequenced was peripheral blood. The genes are TRBV15 and TRBJ2-6; D perhaps matches TRBD1 (5 bases). The clonotype originates from a woman aged 60 to 75 with acute or convalescent COVID-19. CDR3 DNA sequence: TGTGCCACCAGCAGAGGACAGAGCTCTGGGGCCAACGTCCTGACTTTC. Its protein is CATSRGQSSGANVLTF.